This TCR beta chain was sequenced during a study of cytomegalovirus exposure and HLA in healthy donors. Only in-frame clones appear in the TCRdb table, and some are missing; sequencing was by immunoSEQ multiplex PCR. The table records roughly 47,000 clones, approximately 93% of them present only once. The sequence was collected from a young woman in good health and CMV-seronegative. The sequenced material came from PBMCs.

The CDR3 DNA sequence: TGTGCCAGCAGTTCCTCCGGGACAGAAAACATTCAGTACTTC. Amino acids: CASSSSGTENIQYF. The chain is built from TRBV28 and TRBJ2-4; TRBD1 matches at 7 bases. The CDR3 covers 14 residues. The V segment lost 4 bases and the J segment 5 bases; nucleotides outside the gene matches: 5. Germline loops: CDR1 MDHEN, CDR2 SYDVKM.